This T cell receptor (beta chain) is drawn from a study of shared clonotypes between healthy human individuals. The count of this clone is one. No antigen is known for it. Assay: immunoSEQ multiplex PCR; the TCRdb copy retains only in-frame clones and omits some. The table has around 550,000 clones, approximately 95% seen once; the top ten hold about 0.11%. This CDR3 has 14 amino acids. Trimming took off 6 bases at V and 0 bases at J, with 12 bases between the two ends. The germline V gene encodes CDR1 SNHLY and CDR2 FYNNEI. Naive CD8 cells comprised CD45RO-negative, CCR7-positively selected cells, excluding terminally differentiated effector memory CD45RA+ cells. Study-wide points: Relative to their counterparts shared across all four donors, non-shared clonotypes exhibited diminished generation probabilities.

Material: naive CD8+ T cells sorted from blood. The chain has TRBV2 and TRBJ2-7, with a weak D call TRBD2 (6 bases). The sequence was obtained from a woman in her thirties in good health. The DNA of the CDR3 is TGTGCCAGCAGCAGGCCGGGAGCCTCCTACGAGCAGTACTTC. Its protein product is CASSRPGASYEQYF.